The 27 T cell receptor beta chains given below trace back to one sample, sequenced in a study of cytomegalovirus exposure and HLA in healthy donors. Researchers ran the PCR with 60 Vbeta and 13 Jbeta primers. Only in-frame clones appear in the TCRdb table, and some are missing; sequencing was by immunoSEQ multiplex PCR. The sample comprises about 190,000 clones, around 75% of which are singletons, and approximately 3.1% rests with the top ten. The source material was PBMCs. The receptors were sampled from a woman under 40 in good health and CMV-seropositive.

This sequence joins TRBV19 and TRBJ1-1; 7 bases line up with TRBD1. The CDR3 consists of 14 residues. The trim removed 5 bases at V and 5 bases at J, leaving 8 bases unmatched. CDR1 and CDR2 from the germline V gene are LNHDA and SQIVND (reference sequence). The CDR3 spells CASSGQGGWTEAFF. The CDR3 coding sequence is TGTGCCAGTAGTGGTCAAGGGGGCTGGACTGAAGCTTTCTTT.

The sample holds a few counts of this clone. At one end the junction does not follow the germline gene, possibly because of a read error. The gene calls are TRBV7-2 and TRBJ2-7, with TRBD1 identical over 8 bases. The CDR3 is 14 amino acids. Germline V gives CDR1 SGHTA, CDR2 FQGNSA. The CDR3 nucleotides are TGTGCCAGCAGCTTAGGGGGGGCGTGGGACAGGACGATTTTC. Protein product: CASSLGGAWDRTIF.

The V call is TRBV5-4, the J call TRBJ2-1; 7 nucleotides align to TRBD2. V shed 0 bases and J 0 bases; nucleotides not matched to a gene: 0. Germline CDR1 reads SGHNT; CDR2 reads YYREEE (reference sequence). The CDR3 covers 15 residues. CDR3 DNA: TGTGCCAGCAGCTTGGGCGGGAGCTCCTACAATGAGCAGTTCTTC. This translates into CASSLGGSSYNEQFF.

The V gene is TRBV2, the J gene TRBJ2-1, with 8 bases fitting TRBD1. Looked up from germline, CDR1 is SNHLY and CDR2 is FYNNEI. The CDR3 has 15 amino acids. Germline trimming cut 2 bases from V and 6 bases from J; bases unmatched to any gene: 6. CDR3 protein: CASSELRQGFNEQFF. Written as DNA, the CDR3 is TGTGCCAGCAGTGAACTCCGACAGGGGTTCAATGAGCAGTTCTTC.

The chain employs TRBV25-1 and TRBJ1-1; 10 bases fit TRBD1. The CDR3 consists of 15 residues. CDR1 is MGHDK and CDR2 is SYGVNS in the germline V gene. With V trimmed by 1 base and J by 10 bases, 9 bases remained unmatched. The CDR3 DNA is TGTGCCAGCAGTGAATCCCACAGCCGACAGGGGGCAGCTTTCTTT. Protein product: CASSESHSRQGAAFF.

The rearrangement links TRBV28 to TRBJ1-2; TRBD1 matches 7 bases. This CDR3 comprises 15 residues. V was clipped by 7 bases and J by 4 bases; unmatched bases: 12. From germline, CDR1 is MDHEN and CDR2 SYDVKM. CDR3: CASNNQRGRGYGYTF. The DNA for the CDR3 is TGTGCCAGCAACAACCAGAGGGGGCGCGGCTATGGCTACACCTTC.

V is TRBV25-1 and J is TRBJ2-5, with D possibly matching TRBD1 (5 bases). The V gene lost 8 bases and the J gene lost 4 bases, with 17 bases spanning the gap. In germline, CDR1 is MGHDK, CDR2 SYGVNS. This CDR3 has 14 amino acids. This CDR3 is CASQGLGRAETQYF. In nucleotides, the CDR3 is TGTGCCAGCCAGGGTTTGGGCAGGGCAGAGACCCAGTACTTC. Drawing the rest from reference TRBV25-1 and TRBJ2-5, the complete variable domain is EADIYQTPRYLVIGTGKKITLECSQTMGHDKMYWYQQDPGMELHLIHYSYGVNSTEKGDLSSESTVSRIRTEHFPLTLESARPSHTSQYLCASQGLGRAETQYFGPGTRLLVL.

The chain employs TRBV5-1 and TRBJ2-3; D remains ambiguous. This CDR3 has 12 amino acids. V was cut by 1 base and J by 2 bases, with 2 bases left in between. Per the germline V gene, CDR1 is SGHRS and CDR2 is YFSETQ. In nucleotides, the CDR3 is TGCGCCAGCAGCTTGTACACAGATACGCAGTATTTT. Protein: CASSLYTDTQYF.

The chain combines TRBV5-1 with TRBJ1-1; D gene uncertain. Germline V gives CDR1 SGHRS, CDR2 YFSETQ. The CDR3 spans 13 residues. V dropped 0 bases and J dropped 2 bases, with 5 bases sitting between them. CDR3 amino acids: CASSLDPNTEAFF. The CDR3 DNA follows: TGCGCCAGCAGCTTGGATCCAAACACTGAAGCTTTCTTT.

The chain has TRBV27 and TRBJ2-7, with 7 bases fitting TRBD1. The CDR3 runs 12 residues. V gave up 5 bases and J gave up 5 bases; unmatched junction bases: 3. Per germline, CDR1 MNHEY and CDR2 SMNVEV (reference sequence). The CDR3 sequence is CASSTGANEQYF. The CDR3 DNA follows: TGTGCCAGCAGTACAGGGGCGAACGAGCAGTACTTC.

There are a few counts of this clone. J is TRBJ2-7 and V is TRBV27; D gene ambiguous. V shed 3 bases and J shed 0 bases, with 6 bases lying between them. The CDR3 totals 13 residues. Looked up from germline, CDR1 is MNHEY and CDR2 is SMNVEV (reference sequence). In nucleotides, the CDR3 is TGTGCCAGCAGTTTGGGCGACTCCTACGAGCAGTACTTC. This translates into CASSLGDSYEQYF.

The chain uses TRBV15 and TRBJ1-1, with a tentative D call TRBD1 (5 bases). The CDR3 covers 13 residues. Germline V CDR1 and CDR2: LNHNV, YYDKDF (reference sequence). Trimming removed 6 bases at V and 2 bases at J, with 10 bases between. CDR3 region: CATRGGTNTEAFF. The CDR3 nucleotides read TGTGCCACCAGGGGGGGGACTAACACTGAAGCTTTCTTT.

The rearrangement joins TRBV7-9 to TRBJ1-6; a weak D match, TRBD1 (6 bases). This CDR3 has 15 amino acids. Germline V lookup: CDR1 SEHNR, CDR2 FQNEAQ (reference sequence). V lost 1 base to trimming and J lost 5 bases, with 9 bases between them. Written as DNA, the CDR3 is TGTGCCAGCAGCTTAGACAGGGTTAATAATTCACCCCTCCACTTT. Translating gives CASSLDRVNNSPLHF.

V gene TRBV11-3 combines with J gene TRBJ2-7; 11 bases are a match to TRBD1. The CDR3 has 17 amino acids. Losses at the gene ends were 3 bases for V and 3 bases for J; bases not matched to a gene: 10. Looked up from germline, CDR1 is SGHNT and CDR2 is YENEEA. The CDR3, as DNA: TGTGCCAGCAGCTTGGACGGACAGGGGGCCCGGTTCTACGAGCAGTACTTC. The encoded protein is CASSLDGQGARFYEQYF.

V is TRBV5-8 and J is TRBJ1-1, with TRBD1 matching over 10 bases. Trimming took 1 base from V and 5 from J; bases not matched to a gene: 8. Germline lookup yields CDR1 SGHTS and CDR2 YDEGEE. The CDR3 is made up of 16 amino acids. The DNA of the CDR3 is TGTGCCAGCAGCTTGCAAACTGGACAGGGGGGAACTGAAGCTTTCTTT. Protein: CASSLQTGQGGTEAFF.

The rearrangement links TRBV16 to TRBJ2-2; D is unresolved. The germline V gene has CDR1 KGHSY and CDR2 FQNENV. V was trimmed by 9 bases and J by 6 bases, leaving 11 bases between them. CDR3 length: 12 amino acids. The CDR3 DNA reads as TGTGCCAGTTCTGTGCGCCCCGGGGAGCTGTTTTTT. It encodes CASSVRPGELFF.

This clone was seen only once. The chain employs TRBV4-1 and TRBJ1-4; no clear D. CDR1 and CDR2 from the germline V gene are MGHRA and YSYEKL. This CDR3 comprises 12 residues. V lost 1 base, J lost 8 bases, and 5 bases lay in between. DNA for the CDR3: TGCGCCAGCAGCCAAGTCATGGAAAAACTGTTTTTT. Protein product: CASSQVMEKLFF.

The chain couples TRBV19 to TRBJ1-1; no clear D. Trimming removed 5 bases at V and 2 bases at J, with 9 bases between. CDR1 and CDR2 (germline): LNHDA, SQIVND (reference sequence). There are 13 residues in the CDR3. CDR3 sequence: CASSFTTNTEAFF. CDR3 in DNA: TGTGCCAGTAGTTTCACAACCAACACTGAAGCTTTCTTT.

The chain carries TRBV7-6 and TRBJ2-1; 11 nucleotides agree with TRBD2. In germline, CDR1 is SGHVS, CDR2 FNYEAQ. The CDR3 is 17 amino acids. The junction had 10 bases not matched to a gene; V was cut back by 4 bases and J by 5 bases. The DNA of the CDR3 is TGTGCCAGCAGCTCCTATTATAGCGGGAGGGTTAACAATGAGCAGTTCTTC. Residues: CASSSYYSGRVNNEQFF.

This clone was seen a handful of times. The chain employs TRBV5-4 and TRBJ1-2, with 7 bases lining up with TRBD1. CDR3 length equals 13 residues. Trimming took 4 bases from V and 5 from J; bases not matched to a gene: 5. CDR1 is SGHNT, CDR2 YYREEE, per germline (reference sequence). CDR3 sequence reads: CASSITGVYGYTF. The CDR3 DNA is TGTGCCAGCAGCATCACAGGGGTATATGGCTACACCTTC.

In this sample, this clone turned up a few times. CDR3 in amino acids: CASSDARQSSYEQYF. CDR3 DNA: TGTGCCAGCAGCGATGCCCGACAGAGCTCCTACGAGCAGTACTTC. J is TRBJ2-7 and V is TRBV11-2; D is possibly TRBD1 (5 bases). The CDR3 runs 15 residues. Between the trimmed V and J ends, which lost 5 bases and 0 bases, there was a span of 14 bases. Germline CDR1 reads SGHAT; CDR2 reads FQNNGV. Full variable domain (outside the CDR3, taken from reference TRBV11-2 and TRBJ2-7): EAGVAQSPRYKIIEKRQSVAFWCNPISGHATLYWYQQILGQGPKLLIQFQNNGVVDDSQLPKDRFSAERLKGVDSTLKIQPAKLEDSAVYLCASSDARQSSYEQYFGPGTRLTVT.

The chain links TRBV11-2 to TRBJ2-7; 7 bases fit TRBD2. Germline CDR1 SGHAT, CDR2 FQNNGV. J gave up 4 bases and V 6 bases, and 3 bases lay outside the gene matches. The CDR3 is 12 amino acids. This CDR3 reads CASRLADYEQYF. In nucleotides, the CDR3 is TGTGCCAGCAGGCTAGCGGATTACGAGCAGTACTTC.

This clone was seen more than once but under ten times. The chain has TRBV11-2 and TRBJ2-5; 8 nucleotides agree with TRBD2. The junction had 5 bases not matched to a gene; V was cut back by 4 bases and J by 4 bases. There are 14 residues in the CDR3. The germline CDR1 and CDR2 sequences are SGHAT and FQNNGV. In DNA form, the CDR3 reads TGTGCCAGCAGCTCCCCGGGGGGGGCAGAGACCCAGTACTTC. Protein: CASSSPGGAETQYF.

The chain has TRBV4-1 and TRBJ1-1; no definite D call. Germline V gene data show CDR1 as MGHRA and CDR2 as YSYEKL. CDR3 size: 14 residues. V was pared by 0 bases and J by 2 bases, with 7 bases between. As DNA, the CDR3 is TGCGCCAGCAGCCAAGATCCTATAAACACTGAAGCTTTCTTT. This codes for CASSQDPINTEAFF.

The chain recombines TRBV27 with TRBJ2-5, with 7 bases identical to TRBD1. The J call may be faulty, since TRBJ2-7 better matches the DNA end. Germline loops: CDR1 MNHEY, CDR2 SMNVEV (reference sequence). The CDR3 has 14 amino acids. For the CDR3, the DNA is TGTGCCAGCGGGTCCACACAGGGGACCTACGAGCAGTACTTC. Translating it yields CASGSTQGTYEQYF.

The chain links TRBV6-4 to TRBJ2-1; 7 nucleotides line up with TRBD1. The J segment lost 1 base and the V segment lost 7 bases, leaving 4 bases of the junction unmatched. This CDR3 is built from 14 residues. Germline V CDR1 and CDR2: MRHNA, SNTAGT. CDR3 region: CASTIQGSYNEQFF. CDR3 nucleotides: TGTGCCAGCACTATACAGGGGTCCTACAATGAGCAGTTCTTC.

This clone occurred a few times. The V call is TRBV6-4, the J call TRBJ2-1, with 7 bases matching TRBD1. The junction had 4 bases not matched to a gene; V was cut back by 6 bases and J by 5 bases. CDR3 length: 13 residues. Germline V gene lookup returns CDR1 MRHNA and CDR2 SNTAGT. DNA for the CDR3: TGTGCCAGCAGCACAGGGGCGGACAATGAGCAGTTCTTC. It translates to CASSTGADNEQFF.